Below are 30 T cell receptor beta chains sequenced from a single sample in a study of pediatric ulcerative colitis. Profiling relied on immunoSEQ multiplex PCR, and the TCRdb table lists in-frame clones only, not all of them. This repertoire shows 57,000 or so clones, more than 75% found once; its top ten account for over 1.3%. The specimen was blood. The receptors shown here come from a boy between 10 and 17 years old who was a control in a study of pediatric ulcerative colitis.

This clone was observed a handful of times. The chain combines TRBV25-1 with TRBJ2-7; D is perhaps TRBD1 (6 bases). There are 11 residues in the CDR3. Per germline, CDR1 MGHDK and CDR2 SYGVNS. The V gene lost 8 bases and the J gene lost 1 base, with 6 bases spanning the gap. DNA for the CDR3: TGTGCCAGCGGACAGTCCTACGAGCAGTACTTC. This sequence encodes CASGQSYEQYF.

The chain couples TRBV6-5 to TRBJ1-2, with 10 positions matching TRBD1. With V trimmed by 5 bases and J by 3 bases, 3 bases remained unmatched. Germline loops: CDR1 MNHEY, CDR2 SVGAGI. CDR3 length equals 14 residues. The CDR3 loop is CASSPGQGHYGYTF. The CDR3 bases are TGTGCCAGCAGTCCGGGACAGGGGCACTATGGCTACACCTTC.

The CDR3 nucleotides are TGTGCCAGCAGTGAACGACAGAATAGCAATCAGCCCCAGCATTTT. It codes for CASSERQNSNQPQHF. The chain has TRBV2 and TRBJ1-5; D is perhaps TRBD1 (5 bases). The CDR3 totals 15 residues. Germline loops: CDR1 SNHLY, CDR2 FYNNEI. V lost 2 bases to trimming and J lost 0 bases, with 8 bases between them.

V is TRBV28 and J is TRBJ2-7; 7 nucleotides match TRBD1. The CDR3 has 19 residues. Looked up from germline, CDR1 is MDHEN and CDR2 is SYDVKM. V lost 6 bases to trimming and J lost 3 bases; unmatched junction nucleotides: 23. The CDR3 sequence: CASSRPSGTASRGDYEQYF. CDR3 nucleotide sequence: TGTGCCAGCAGCCGGCCGTCCGGGACAGCTTCGAGAGGGGACTACGAGCAGTACTTC.

The chain is built from TRBV5-4 and TRBJ2-3; 8 nucleotides agree with TRBD1. The CDR3 length is 13 residues. Germline lookup yields CDR1 SGHNT and CDR2 YYREEE (reference sequence). The V and J ends lost 5 bases and 3 bases, in that order; junction bases with no gene match: 2. The CDR3 nucleotides are TGTGCCAGCAGGGGACAGGCGACAGATACGCAGTATTTT. This sequence encodes CASRGQATDTQYF.

This rearrangement joins TRBV27 to TRBJ1-1; D call uncertain. The CDR3 spans 14 residues. Trimming left V 2 bases short and J 0 bases short, with 7 bases between. Germline CDR1 and CDR2: MNHEY and SMNVEV (reference sequence). The DNA for the CDR3 is TGTGCCAGCAGTTTAAGAGACATGAACACTGAAGCTTTCTTT. It is translated as CASSLRDMNTEAFF.

The V and J genes are TRBV27 and TRBJ2-5, with no clear D. Trimming removed 5 bases from V and 3 bases from J, with 4 bases in between. Looked up from germline, CDR1 is MNHEY and CDR2 is SMNVEV (reference sequence). The CDR3 is made up of 11 amino acids. The CDR3 protein is CASSPEETQYF. The DNA for the CDR3 is TGTGCCAGCAGTCCCGAAGAGACCCAGTACTTC.

The V and J genes are TRBV5-4 and TRBJ2-7, with 9 bases aligning to TRBD2. The ends lost 2 bases at V and 2 bases at J; junction bases unmatched: 8. The CDR3 covers 16 residues. Germline loops: CDR1 SGHNT, CDR2 YYREEE (reference sequence). CDR3 region: CASSFSGLARPYEQYF. DNA of the CDR3: TGTGCCAGCAGCTTTTCCGGACTAGCGAGACCCTACGAGCAGTACTTC.

The genes are TRBV7-3 and TRBJ2-1, with 9 positions matching TRBD2. CDR3 size: 14 residues. Per germline, CDR1 SGHTA and CDR2 FQGTGA. With V trimmed by 5 bases and J by 5 bases, 4 bases remained unmatched. The CDR3 region is CASSTSGRNNEQFF. CDR3 nucleotide sequence: TGTGCCAGCAGCACTAGCGGGCGAAACAATGAGCAGTTCTTC.

This chain links TRBV11-3 with TRBJ2-1; 7 nucleotides agree with TRBD2. CDR3 size: 16 residues. V lost 4 bases, J lost 4 bases, and 10 bases stayed unmatched. Germline V lookup: CDR1 SGHNT, CDR2 YENEEA. CDR3: CASSSGLAGPYNEQFF. The CDR3 nucleotides are TGTGCCAGCAGCTCCGGTTTAGCGGGCCCTTACAATGAGCAGTTCTTC.

This clone was counted once. This chain uses TRBV18 with TRBJ2-7, with D perhaps matching TRBD1 (5 bases). Germline CDR1 reads KGHSH; CDR2 reads LQKENI. This CDR3 has 15 residues. Between the trimmed V and J ends, which lost 5 bases and 5 bases, there was a span of 19 bases. CDR3: CASSKDGHNVDEQYF. In DNA form, the CDR3 reads TGTGCCAGCTCAAAAGACGGACACAATGTCGACGAGCAGTACTTC.

The chain joins TRBV5-1 to TRBJ1-1; a weak D match, TRBD1 (5 bases). CDR1 SGHRS and CDR2 YFSETQ come from the germline V gene. The CDR3 spans 15 residues. Trimming pared 4 bases from V and 1 base from J, leaving 14 bases between. This CDR3 is CASSSQGVSNTEAFF. The CDR3, as DNA: TGCGCCAGCAGCAGCCAGGGCGTTTCGAACACTGAAGCTTTCTTT.

The chain employs TRBV11-2 and TRBJ2-4; the D gene is possibly TRBD1 (5 bases). The germline V and J ends were trimmed by 5 bases and 3 bases, with 17 bases remaining between them. Per the germline V gene, CDR1 is SGHAT and CDR2 is FQNNGV. The CDR3 runs 16 residues. Here the CDR3 reads CASSPQGQGGKNIQYF. The CDR3 bases are TGTGCCAGCAGCCCTCAGGGCCAGGGTGGCAAAAACATTCAGTACTTC.

The gene calls are TRBV10-3 and TRBJ2-3, with 10 nucleotides matching TRBD2. The CDR3 runs 19 residues. Unmatched junction bases numbered 9, after V lost 0 bases and J lost 0 bases. Germline V gene lookup returns CDR1 ENHRY and CDR2 SYGVKD. DNA of the CDR3: TGTGCCATCAGTGAGTCTAGGACTAGCGGAGACTCGAGCACAGATACGCAGTATTTT. Amino acids: CAISESRTSGDSSTDTQYF.

The chain is built from TRBV5-1 and TRBJ2-7, with TRBD1 matching over 9 bases. CDR1 and CDR2 from the germline V gene are SGHRS and YFSETQ. The CDR3 is made up of 13 amino acids. V was pared by 4 bases and J by 5 bases, with 4 bases of the junction left unmatched. Here the CDR3 DNA reads TGCGCCAGCAGCCGCCGGACAGGGGACGAGCAGTACTTC. As protein: CASSRRTGDEQYF.

The chain combines TRBV29-1 with TRBJ2-1; no clear D gene. The CDR3 contains 11 residues. The V and J ends lost 4 bases and 8 bases respectively, with 9 bases between them. Germline CDR1 and CDR2: SQVTM and ANQGSEA. CDR3 nucleotides: TGCAGCGTTGTCCAGGTGGATGAGCAGTTCTTC. It specifies CSVVQVDEQFF.

The V gene is TRBV28, the J gene TRBJ1-2; 10 bases align to TRBD1. V dropped 5 bases and J dropped 8; count of bases not matched to a gene: 8. The germline V gene has CDR1 MDHEN and CDR2 SYDVKM. This CDR3 is built from 14 residues. CDR3 nucleotides: TGTGCCAGCAGTGGGCGACAGGGGGCGCGGGGCTACACCTTC. As protein: CASSGRQGARGYTF.

J is TRBJ2-5 and V is TRBV4-1; D gene unclear. The CDR3 runs to 15 residues. The germline V gene encodes CDR1 MGHRA and CDR2 YSYEKL. V was pared by 0 bases and J by 7 bases, with 15 bases between. The CDR3: CASSQDRLLVGTQYF. CDR3 nucleotide sequence: TGCGCCAGCAGCCAAGATCGTCTGTTGGTAGGGACCCAGTACTTC.

The chain joins TRBV5-4 to TRBJ1-1, with D possibly being TRBD1 (5 bases). The V gene lost 3 bases and the J gene lost 1 base, with 13 bases spanning the gap. This CDR3 region has 15 residues. CDR1 and CDR2 (germline): SGHNT, YYREEE (reference sequence). CDR3 DNA sequence: TGTGCCAGCAGCTGGGGGGGAAATAAGAACACTGAAGCTTTCTTT. Amino acid sequence: CASSWGGNKNTEAFF.

This clone was counted a single time. The CDR3 loop reads CAWSKDRGYTDTQYF. As DNA, the CDR3 is TGTGCCTGGAGCAAGGACAGGGGGTATACAGATACGCAGTATTTT. The V call is TRBV30, the J call TRBJ2-3; 10 nucleotides agree with TRBD1. V was clipped by 3 bases and J by 3 bases; unmatched bases: 6. The CDR3 contains 15 residues. The V gene's germline CDR1 is GTSNPN and CDR2 SVGIG (reference sequence). The entire variable domain, with the rest obtained from reference TRBV30 and TRBJ2-3, is as follows: SQTIHQWPATLVQPVGSPLSLECTVEGTSNPNLYWYRQAAGRGLQLLFYSVGIGQISSEVPQNLSASRPQDRQFILSSKKLLLSDSGFYLCAWSKDRGYTDTQYFGPGTRLTVL.

The chain has TRBV28 and TRBJ1-5; D call uncertain. Germline CDR1 is MDHEN and CDR2 is SYDVKM. Trimming pared 1 base from V and 5 bases from J, leaving 9 bases between. The CDR3 is made up of 14 amino acids. CDR3 in amino acids: CASSLSVSDQPQHF. In nucleotides, the CDR3 is TGTGCCAGCAGTTTATCGGTCAGCGATCAGCCCCAGCATTTT.

This clone was recorded once. The rearrangement links TRBV19 to TRBJ2-2, with 9 positions matching TRBD1. CDR1 and CDR2 (germline): LNHDA, SQIVND (reference sequence). V shed 6 bases and J 5 bases; nucleotides not matched to a gene: 7. The CDR3 covers 15 residues. CDR3 residues: CASSHRDRETGELFF. The CDR3 region has the DNA TGTGCCAGTAGCCACCGGGACAGGGAGACCGGGGAGCTGTTTTTT. The whole variable domain, remainder taken from reference TRBV19 and TRBJ2-2, is DGGITQSPKYLFRKEGQNVTLSCEQNLNHDAMYWYRQDPGQGLRLIYYSQIVNDFQKGDIAEGYSVSREKKESFPLTVTSAQKNPTAFYLCASSHRDRETGELFFGEGSRLTVL.

This clone was counted only a few times. The genes are TRBV7-3 and TRBJ2-7; 8 nucleotides match TRBD1. J lost 3 bases, V lost 2 bases, and 6 bases had no gene match. The V gene's germline CDR1 is SGHTA and CDR2 FQGTGA. The CDR3 has 15 residues. CDR3 DNA: TGTGCCAGCAGCTTACTACCGGGACAGGACTACGAGCAGTACTTC. Protein: CASSLLPGQDYEQYF.

This clone was seen a single time. The J gene is TRBJ1-2, the V gene TRBV4-1, with 9 nucleotides matching TRBD1. Germline CDR1 is MGHRA and CDR2 is YSYEKL. The CDR3 consists of 15 residues. V gave up 3 bases and J gave up 8 bases; unmatched junction bases: 10. CDR3 bases: TGCGCCAGCAGCCATCCGGGACAGGGACTTCGCGGCTACACCTTC. Translated: CASSHPGQGLRGYTF.

The rearrangement uses TRBV18 and TRBJ2-7; 11 bases line up with TRBD1. Germline lookup yields CDR1 KGHSH and CDR2 LQKENI. CDR3 length equals 14 residues. V lost 5 bases and J lost 3; bases outside the gene matches: 3. For the CDR3, the DNA is TGTGCCAGCTCAGCGGACAGGGGGCTCTACGAGCAGTACTTC. It is translated as CASSADRGLYEQYF.

J is TRBJ2-7 and V is TRBV9; 7 bases align to TRBD2. In germline, CDR1 is SGDLS, CDR2 YYNGEE. This CDR3 spans 16 amino acids. V lost 0 bases to trimming and J lost 0 bases; unmatched junction nucleotides: 6. CDR3: CASSVDIAGSSYEQYF. The DNA of the CDR3 is TGTGCCAGCAGCGTAGATATAGCGGGTAGCTCCTACGAGCAGTACTTC.

The rearrangement uses TRBV10-3 and TRBJ1-2; 7 nucleotides match TRBD1. The CDR3 runs to 15 residues. The V gene end was trimmed by 11 bases and the J gene end by 0 bases; junction bases not matched to a gene: 12. The germline gives CDR1 ENHRY, CDR2 SYGVKD. The CDR3, as DNA: TGTGCCTCCAACCGGGACAGAGATTCTAACTATGGCTACACCTTC. Translation: CASNRDRDSNYGYTF.

The gene calls are TRBV25-1 and TRBJ1-1; D is possibly TRBD1 (6 bases). The CDR3 sequence is 16 residues long. Trimming stripped 0 bases from V and 2 bases from J, with 13 bases between. Germline V lookup: CDR1 MGHDK, CDR2 SYGVNS. The CDR3 sequence: CASSEYGQGTNTEAFF. CDR3 in DNA: TGTGCCAGCAGTGAATATGGTCAGGGGACTAACACTGAAGCTTTCTTT.

The chain uses TRBV6-6 and TRBJ1-2, with 9 bases identical to TRBD1. J was trimmed by 7 bases and V by 5 bases; bases with no gene match: 8. In germline, CDR1 is MNHNY, CDR2 SVGAGI (reference sequence). The CDR3 runs to 14 residues. CDR3 residues: CASSRQGVNRGYTF. The CDR3 bases are TGTGCCAGCAGTAGACAGGGGGTTAATCGTGGCTACACCTTC.

This chain connects TRBV5-5 to TRBJ2-1; D gene uncertain. The CDR3 has 16 amino acids. The germline V gene encodes CDR1 SGHKS and CDR2 YYEKEE (reference sequence). The V end was cut by 3 bases, the J end by 3 bases, with 16 bases between. CDR3 amino acids: CASSSRVFLGYNEQFF. The CDR3, as DNA: TGTGCCAGCAGCTCCCGAGTATTTCTTGGCTACAATGAGCAGTTCTTC.